These T cell receptor beta chains were read from a single sample in a study of blood T cell repertoires in COVID-19. Some clones are missing from TCRdb's copy, which holds only in-frame ones; the method was immunoSEQ multiplex PCR. Of about 83,000 clones detected, approximately 86% appear once; the ten largest clones hold approximately 8%. The sequenced material came from peripheral blood. The receptors shown here come from a man aged 80 or over with active or convalescent COVID-19. The CDR3 runs from the conserved cysteine through the conserved F or W. A D gene is named only where the DNA matches it firmly. Size tells how often a clone was seen (once, few, many) or the class of an expanded clone, and some rows leave it out.

V	D	J	size	DNA	CDR3
TRBV24-1	.	TRBJ1-1	.	TGTGCCACCAGTGCTTCGAATAGGGGCACTGAAGCTTTCTTT	CATSASNRGTEAFF
TRBV4-2	TRBD1	TRBJ1-1	.	TGTGCCAGCAGCCAAGACCAGACAGGGCAGAAAACTGAAGCTTTCTTT	CASSQDQTGQKTEAFF
TRBV18	.	TRBJ1-2	.	TGTGCCAGCTCAGAGGAGACCCTCTACCTTGACACCTTC	CASSEETLYLDTF
TRBV15	.	TRBJ2-1	.	TGTGCCACCATTAACGGCGTCGAGCGGAAATACAATGAGCAGTTCTTC	CATINGVERKYNEQFF
TRBV24-1	TRBD1	TRBJ2-1	.	TGTGCCACCAGTGATTTAGGGACAGGATACCGGGAGCAGTTCTTC	CATSDLGTGYREQFF
TRBV5-4	TRBD2	TRBJ2-1	once	TGTGCCAGCAGCCCTCTAGCGGGAGGCCTCGGTGAGCAGTTCTTC	CASSPLAGGLGEQFF
TRBV19	.	TRBJ1-5	.	TGTGCCAGTACCCCACAGCCCGATCAGCCCCAGCATTTT	CASTPQPDQPQHF
TRBV28	TRBD1	TRBJ1-4	few	TGTGCCAGCAGCGCAGGGGGCCGGGTTGAAAAACTGTTTTTT	CASSAGGRVEKLFF
TRBV4-2	TRBD2	TRBJ2-3	.	TGTGCCAGCAGCCAAAGGCCGGGACTAGCGGTCACAGATACGCAGTATTTT	CASSQRPGLAVTDTQYF
TRBV19	.	TRBJ1-2	.	TGTGCCAGTAGGAGTCGTGGGCCCGAGGGAAACTATGGCTACACCTTC	CASRSRGPEGNYGYTF
TRBV7-8	.	TRBJ1-2	.	TGTGCCAGCAGCCCGGGTGACGGTCTGGTTGGAGGCTACACCTTC	CASSPGDGLVGGYTF
TRBV11-2	TRBD2	TRBJ2-5	.	TGTGCCAGCAGCTCGACTAGCGGGAGTGTTGAGACCCAGTACTTC	CASSSTSGSVETQYF
TRBV3-1/TRBV3-2	TRBD2	TRBJ2-1	.	TGTGCCAGCAGCCAAGATGGGGACTACAGAAAGCAGTTCTTC	CASSQDGDYRKQFF
TRBV11-2	TRBD2	TRBJ2-3	.	TGTGCCAGCACCGGGAGGGCCGACATAGATACGCAGTATTTT	CASTGRADIDTQYF
TRBV19	TRBD2	TRBJ2-3	.	TGTGCCAGTAACTCCGGGGGGGCCGGCGGGACGCAGTATTTT	CASNSGGAGGTQYF
TRBV20-1	.	TRBJ1-1	.	TGCAGTGCCAGGTGGGTTTCTGAAGCTTTCTTT	CSARWVSEAFF
TRBV7-3	TRBD1	TRBJ1-2	.	TGTGCCAGCAGCTTAACCCCACAGGGGGCGGGTAGTGGCTACACCTTC	CASSLTPQGAGSGYTF
TRBV7-2	.	TRBJ1-1	.	TGTGCCGGTCAAGGGACTTTAGGCTCGTCATTTGAAGCTTTCTTT	CAGQGTLGSSFEAFF
TRBV6-5	.	TRBJ1-2	.	TGTGCCAGCAGCCGCGCGGGGTCGGGCTATGGCTACACCTTC	CASSRAGSGYGYTF
TRBV5-1	.	TRBJ2-1	.	TGCGCCAGCACCCTGGCCATGAGCGGGTCCTACAATGAGCAGTTCTTC	CASTLAMSGSYNEQFF
TRBV19	.	TRBJ1-3	.	TGTGCCAGTAGCAAACTCCAGGGAACCTCTGGAAACACCATATATTTT	CASSKLQGTSGNTIYF
TRBV6-5	.	TRBJ2-1	.	TGTGCCAGCAGTTACCGGGTTCCGTACAATGAGCAGTTCTTC	CASSYRVPYNEQFF